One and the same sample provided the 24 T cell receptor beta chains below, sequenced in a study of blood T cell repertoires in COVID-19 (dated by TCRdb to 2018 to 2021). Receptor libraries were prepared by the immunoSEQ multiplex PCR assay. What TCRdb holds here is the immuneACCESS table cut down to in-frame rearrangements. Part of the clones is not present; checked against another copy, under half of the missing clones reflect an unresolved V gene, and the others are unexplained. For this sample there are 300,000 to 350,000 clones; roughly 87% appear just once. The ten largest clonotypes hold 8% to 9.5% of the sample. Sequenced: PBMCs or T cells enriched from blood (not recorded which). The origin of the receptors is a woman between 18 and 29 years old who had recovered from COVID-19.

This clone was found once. The CDR3 DNA reads TGTGCCAGCAGCTTGTCGGTGGTAGTATCCTACGAGCAGTACTTC. It specifies CASSLSVVVSYEQYF. The chain is built from TRBV5-8 and TRBJ2-7; no definite D call. The CDR3 loop spans 15 amino acids. Trimming removed 1 base from V and 1 base from J, with 12 bases in between. Germline loops: CDR1 SGHTS, CDR2 YDEGEE.

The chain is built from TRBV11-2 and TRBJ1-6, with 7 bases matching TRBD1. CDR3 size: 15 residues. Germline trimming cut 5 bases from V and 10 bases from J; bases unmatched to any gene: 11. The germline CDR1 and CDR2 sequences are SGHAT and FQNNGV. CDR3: CASSNPGTVGSPLHF. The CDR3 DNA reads TGTGCCAGCAGCAATCCCGGGACAGTTGGCTCACCCCTCCACTTT.

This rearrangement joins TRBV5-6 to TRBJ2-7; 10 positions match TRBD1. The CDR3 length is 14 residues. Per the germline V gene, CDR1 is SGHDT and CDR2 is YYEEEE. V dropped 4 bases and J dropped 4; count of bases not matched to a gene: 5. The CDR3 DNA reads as TGTGCCAGCAGCGAAGGGACAGGGGTTTACGAGCAGTACTTC. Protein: CASSEGTGVYEQYF.

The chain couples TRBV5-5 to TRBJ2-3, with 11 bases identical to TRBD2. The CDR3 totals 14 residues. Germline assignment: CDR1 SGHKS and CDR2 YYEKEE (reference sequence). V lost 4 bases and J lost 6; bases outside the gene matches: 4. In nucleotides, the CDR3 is TGTGCCAGCAGCGATGCTAGCGGGGGGGATACGCAGTATTTT. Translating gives CASSDASGGDTQYF.

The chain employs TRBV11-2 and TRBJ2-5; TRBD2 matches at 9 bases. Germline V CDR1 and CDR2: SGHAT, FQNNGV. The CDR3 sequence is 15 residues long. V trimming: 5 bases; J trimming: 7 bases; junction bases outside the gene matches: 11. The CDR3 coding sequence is TGTGCCAGCAGCGCAGGGACTAGCTCCTTTGTGACCCAGTACTTC. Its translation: CASSAGTSSFVTQYF. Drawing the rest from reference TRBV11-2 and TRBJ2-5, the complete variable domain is EAGVAQSPRYKIIEKRQSVAFWCNPISGHATLYWYQQILGQGPKLLIQFQNNGVVDDSQLPKDRFSAERLKGVDSTLKIQPAKLEDSAVYLCASSAGTSSFVTQYFGPGTRLLVL.

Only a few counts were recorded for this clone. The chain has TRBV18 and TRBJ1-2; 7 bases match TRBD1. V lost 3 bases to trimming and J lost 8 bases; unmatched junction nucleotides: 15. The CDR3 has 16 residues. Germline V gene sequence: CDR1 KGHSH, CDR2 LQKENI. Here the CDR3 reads CASSPGTGAQPEGYTF. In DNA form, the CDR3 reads TGTGCCAGCTCACCGGGAACAGGGGCCCAACCCGAGGGCTACACCTTC.

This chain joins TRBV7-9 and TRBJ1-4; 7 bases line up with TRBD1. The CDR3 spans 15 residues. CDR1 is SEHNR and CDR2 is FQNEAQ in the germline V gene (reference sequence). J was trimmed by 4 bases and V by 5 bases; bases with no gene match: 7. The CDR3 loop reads CASSPWTGDNEKLFF. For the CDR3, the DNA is TGTGCCAGCAGCCCGTGGACAGGAGATAATGAAAAACTGTTTTTT.

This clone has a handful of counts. CDR3 DNA: TGTGCCAGCAGCTTGACAGGGGGCGACGAGCAGTACTTC. Its translation is CASSLTGGDEQYF. The J gene is TRBJ2-7, the V gene TRBV7-3, with 10 bases aligning to TRBD1. CDR1 SGHTA and CDR2 FQGTGA come from the germline V gene. Trimming at V came to 3 bases and at J to 5 bases, leaving 1 base not matched to a gene. CDR3 length equals 13 residues.

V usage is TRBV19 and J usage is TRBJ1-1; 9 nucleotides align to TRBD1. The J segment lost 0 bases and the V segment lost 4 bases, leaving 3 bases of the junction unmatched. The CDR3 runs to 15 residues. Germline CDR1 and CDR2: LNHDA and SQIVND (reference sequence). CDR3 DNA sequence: TGTGCCAGTAGTACCCGGACAGGGGTGAACACTGAAGCTTTCTTT. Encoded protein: CASSTRTGVNTEAFF.

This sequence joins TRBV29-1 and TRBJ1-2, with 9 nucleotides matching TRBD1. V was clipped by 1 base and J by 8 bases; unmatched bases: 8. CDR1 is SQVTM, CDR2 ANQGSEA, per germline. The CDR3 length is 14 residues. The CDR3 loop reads CSVEGTGVGGGYTF. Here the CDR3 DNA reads TGCAGCGTTGAAGGGACAGGGGTCGGCGGAGGCTACACCTTC.

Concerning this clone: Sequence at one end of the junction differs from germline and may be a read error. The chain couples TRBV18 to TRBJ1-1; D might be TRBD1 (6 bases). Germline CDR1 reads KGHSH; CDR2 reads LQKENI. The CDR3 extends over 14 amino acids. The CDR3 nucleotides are TGTGCCAGCTCACCAGACAGGAACTTACATCCCGCCTCATTT. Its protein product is CASSPDRNLHPASF. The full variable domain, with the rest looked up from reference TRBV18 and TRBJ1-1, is NAGVMQNPRHLVRRRGQEARLRCSPMKGHSHVYWYRQLPEEGLKFMVYLQKENIIDESGMPKERFSAEFPKEGPSILRIQQVVRGDSAAYFCASSPDRNLHPASFGQGTRLTVV.

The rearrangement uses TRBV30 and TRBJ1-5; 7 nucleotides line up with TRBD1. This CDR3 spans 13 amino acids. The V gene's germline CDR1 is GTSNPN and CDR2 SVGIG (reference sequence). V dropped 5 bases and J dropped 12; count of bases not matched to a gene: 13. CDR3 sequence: CAWSPQGVGYQHF. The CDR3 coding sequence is TGTGCCTGGTCCCCCCAGGGGGTAGGATACCAGCATTTT.

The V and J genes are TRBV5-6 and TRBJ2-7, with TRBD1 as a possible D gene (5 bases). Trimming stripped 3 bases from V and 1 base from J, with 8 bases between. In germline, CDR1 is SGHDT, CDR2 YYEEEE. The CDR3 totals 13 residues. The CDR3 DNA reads TGTGCCAGCAGCTGGGGCGGATCCTACGAGCAGTACTTC. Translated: CASSWGGSYEQYF.

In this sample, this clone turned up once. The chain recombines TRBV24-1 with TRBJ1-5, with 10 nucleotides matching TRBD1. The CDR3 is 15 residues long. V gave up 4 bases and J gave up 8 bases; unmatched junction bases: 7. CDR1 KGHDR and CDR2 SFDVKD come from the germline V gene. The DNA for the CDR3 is TGTGCCACCAGTGACTCAGGGACAGGGGTGGAGCCCCAGCATTTT. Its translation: CATSDSGTGVEPQHF.

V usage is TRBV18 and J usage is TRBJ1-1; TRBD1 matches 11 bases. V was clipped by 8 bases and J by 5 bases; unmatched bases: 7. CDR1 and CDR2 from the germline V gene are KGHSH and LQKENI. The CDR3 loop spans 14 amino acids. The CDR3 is CASGPGTGGTEAFF. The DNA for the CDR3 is TGTGCCAGCGGCCCGGGGACAGGGGGGACTGAAGCTTTCTTT.

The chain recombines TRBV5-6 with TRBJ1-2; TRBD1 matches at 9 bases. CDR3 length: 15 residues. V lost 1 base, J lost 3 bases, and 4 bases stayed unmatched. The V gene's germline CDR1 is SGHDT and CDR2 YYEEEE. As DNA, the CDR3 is TGTGCCAGCAGCTTGTATGGACAGGGGCACTATGGCTACACCTTC. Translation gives CASSLYGQGHYGYTF. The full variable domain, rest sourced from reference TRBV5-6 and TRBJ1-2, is DAGVTQSPTHLIKTRGQQVTLRCSPKSGHDTVSWYQQALGQGPQFIFQYYEEEERQRGNFPDRFSGHQFPNYSSELNVNALLLGDSALYLCASSLYGQGHYGYTFGSGTRLTVV.

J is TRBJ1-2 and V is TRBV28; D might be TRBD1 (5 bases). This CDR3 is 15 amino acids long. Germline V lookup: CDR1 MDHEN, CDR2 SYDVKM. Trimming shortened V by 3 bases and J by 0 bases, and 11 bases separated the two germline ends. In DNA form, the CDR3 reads TGTGCCAGCAGTTTGACAGCCTCACCTAACTATGGCTACACCTTC. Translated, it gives CASSLTASPNYGYTF.

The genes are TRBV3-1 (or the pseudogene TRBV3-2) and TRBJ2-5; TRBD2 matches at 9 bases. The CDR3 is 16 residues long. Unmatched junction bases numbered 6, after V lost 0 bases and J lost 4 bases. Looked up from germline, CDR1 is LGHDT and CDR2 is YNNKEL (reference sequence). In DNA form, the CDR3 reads TGTGCCAGCAGCCAAGATTCAGCGGGAGGTAGAGAGACCCAGTACTTC. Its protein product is CASSQDSAGGRETQYF.

CDR3 sequence (DNA): TGCAGTGCTAGTCTCTGGCGGGGAACCTACAATGAGCAGTTCTTC. Its translation is CSASLWRGTYNEQFF. The rearrangement joins TRBV20-1 to TRBJ2-1, with a tentative D call TRBD2 (6 bases). The V end was cut by 3 bases, the J end by 2 bases, with 14 bases between. The CDR3 length is 15 residues. Germline CDR1 is DFQATT and CDR2 is SNEGSKA (reference sequence).

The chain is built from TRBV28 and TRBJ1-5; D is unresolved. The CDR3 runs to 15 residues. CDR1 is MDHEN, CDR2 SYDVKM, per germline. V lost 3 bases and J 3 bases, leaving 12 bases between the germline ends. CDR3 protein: CASSFPAGFNQPQHF. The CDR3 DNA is TGTGCCAGCAGTTTTCCCGCCGGGTTCAATCAGCCCCAGCATTTT.

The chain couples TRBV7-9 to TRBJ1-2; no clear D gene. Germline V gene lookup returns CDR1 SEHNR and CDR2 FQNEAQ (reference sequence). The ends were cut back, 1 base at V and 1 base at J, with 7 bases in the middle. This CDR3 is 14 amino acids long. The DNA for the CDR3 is TGTGCCAGCAGCTTAGGAGGGAATAACTATGGCTACACCTTC. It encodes CASSLGGNNYGYTF.

Here the CDR3 DNA reads TGTGCCAGCAGCACCCCGGGACTAGCGGGAGTTCTGGCCTACGAGCAGTACTTC. Its translation: CASSTPGLAGVLAYEQYF. The chain couples TRBV11-2 to TRBJ2-7, with 14 bases fitting TRBD2. The CDR3 has 18 residues. After removal of 5 bases from V and 2 bases from J, the junction contained 11 bases not matched to a gene. The germline V gene encodes CDR1 SGHAT and CDR2 FQNNGV.

The CDR3 loop is CSVPQGINYGYTF. As DNA, the CDR3 is TGCAGCGTCCCCCAGGGGATTAACTATGGCTACACCTTC. The chain employs TRBV29-1 and TRBJ1-2, with a possible D match to TRBD1 (6 bases). Trimming left V 6 bases short and J 1 base short, with 12 bases between. The germline gives CDR1 SQVTM, CDR2 ANQGSEA. This CDR3 is built from 13 residues.

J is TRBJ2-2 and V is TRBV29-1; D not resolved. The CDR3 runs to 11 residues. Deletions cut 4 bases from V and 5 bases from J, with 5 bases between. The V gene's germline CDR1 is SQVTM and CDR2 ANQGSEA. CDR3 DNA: TGCAGCGTTGCGGGTACCGGGGAGCTGTTTTTT. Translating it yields CSVAGTGELFF.